This TCR beta chain was identified in a study of OX40 agonist ivuxolimab in advanced cancers. In the study overall: Every 2 weeks, patients got intravenous ivuxolimab at one of six dose levels (0.01-10 mg/kg).

The method was immunoSEQ multiplex PCR; TCRdb's version includes in-frame clones alone and lacks a portion of them. The profile shows 100,000 or so clones, 95% to 97% of them singletons. Sample: CD4+ or CD8+ T cells sorted from blood, taken in a trial of the OX40 agonist ivuxolimab. This receptor was taken from an adult with an advanced solid tumor such as melanoma, head and neck, liver or kidney cancer.

The CDR3 reads CASGTPGTLSYEQYF. CDR3 DNA sequence: TGTGCCAGCGGAACTCCCGGGACACTCTCCTACGAGCAGTACTTC. The gene calls are TRBV11-2 and TRBJ2-7; weak D call: TRBD1 (6 bases). CDR1 is SGHAT and CDR2 is FQNNGV in the germline V gene. V lost 8 bases to trimming and J lost 0 bases, with 17 bases between them. CDR3 length: 15 residues.